This paragraph reports one TCR beta chain. As processed by the authors: Reference gene primers were amplified, and this amplification served to estimate nucleated cell counts. The protocol was immunoSEQ multiplex PCR, while the TCRdb copy is restricted to in-frame clones and leaves out a portion. That table gives V, J and clone size, and the DNA gave D and trimming. The repertoire includes 400,000 to 550,000 clones, 80% to 90% of them detected once, and approximately 4.3% sits in the top ten. The data belong to a study of blood T cell repertoires in COVID-19. Study as a whole: The United States, Italy and Spain provided the acute and convalescent COVID-19 samples. Sources were T cells, B-cell-depleted T cells, or PBMCs; the material itself was cDNA or gDNA.

The germline V and J ends were trimmed by 0 bases and 1 base, with 3 bases remaining between them. This CDR3 contains 14 residues. Germline V lookup: CDR1 KGHDR, CDR2 SFDVKD. The chain has TRBV24-1 and TRBJ1-5; D call uncertain. Sample: peripheral blood. The sequence derives from a woman aged 25 to 39 with acute or convalescent COVID-19. CDR3: CATSDLRSNQPQHF. Written as DNA, the CDR3 is TGTGCCACCAGTGATTTGCGGAGCAATCAGCCCCAGCATTTT.